This T cell receptor beta chain was observed in a study of cytomegalovirus exposure and HLA in healthy donors (dated 2017 in TCRdb). Notes on the research overall: According to an earlier analysis of around 600 of the donors, some 180 million T cells yielded 90 million to 130 million unique TCR beta sequences and approximately 300 Gb of sequence data. An early release covering approximately 600 HLA-typed donors comprised about 300 gigabases of sequencing data and some 79 million unique TCR sequences. Of the 398 genotyped donors, roughly 85% fell in the genetic ancestry cluster associated with self-reported Caucasian donors. The study was designed to test whether signatures of past pathogen exposure could be identified by cataloging public T cell receptors. The T cell repertoires of several hundred subjects were profiled by immunosequencing and related to cytomegalovirus serostatus. In addition to the first cohort of roughly 670 subjects, a separate validation cohort of over 90 different subjects was used. To predict cytomegalovirus infection status, the study combined high-throughput TCR immunosequencing, statistical association of individual TCRs with disease status, and machine learning. A later analysis re-examined previously published TCR beta repertoires from more than 550 donors and added high-resolution HLA genotyping to investigate patterns of TCR occurrence. Rather than drawing on any new phenotypic data, the later analysis identified candidate immune exposures from TCR beta sequences and the way those sequences occurred across donors. In an earlier analysis of more than 550 of the donors, high-throughput TCR beta sequencing was used to judge whether each TCR beta V gene segment behaved as functional or pseudogenic. Alongside the repertoire data, information on donor age, sex, ethnicity and CMV serostatus was compiled. In a later genetic analysis, genome-wide SNP genotypes for about 65% of the roughly 670 donors were used, and that subset was treated as a discovery cohort. Every discovery cohort repertoire had been produced on one sequencing platform. HLA typing included class I and class II loci at four-digit resolution. The number of typed donors differed by locus: about 629-630 for A, B, C, DRB1 and DQB1; 522 for DQA1; 606 for DPA1; and about 450 for DPB1. A handful of DR-DQ haplotypes were handled as single units for association and clustering because linkage in the cohort was strong. Across approximately 420 genotyped donors of the cohort, an average of about 240,000 unique TCR beta nucleotide sequences per donor were sequenced, and roughly a sixth of those sequences were non-productive.

In total, 630 or so healthy bone marrow donors made up the cohort. Cohort members were all nominally healthy when sampled, although unrecorded immune exposures were likely present. The donor tested CMV seronegative and was one of the 352 seronegative cohort members. A peripheral blood sample was collected from each donor, and TCR beta sequencing was performed on peripheral blood mononuclear cells. Genomic DNA was extracted from the blood cell samples with the Qiagen DNeasy Blood Extraction Kit. Receptor amplification or capture employed the immunoSEQ multiplex PCR assay. A mixture of 60 forward primers for TCR Vbeta segments and 13 reverse primers for TCR Jbeta segments was used in the multiplex PCR. Amplification of the CDR3 region of rearranged TCR beta genes was performed with a multiplex PCR assay on genomic DNA. On the Illumina HiSeq System, the amplified TCR beta libraries were sequenced as 87-base-pair reads. As for how the authors treated the data: Across the 670 or so repertoires, a later analysis counted 75 million to 90 million unique TCR beta chains, about 10 million of which were shared by at least two donors. A nearest-neighbor algorithm error-corrected the raw reads and collapsed the reads into unique sequences, merging closely related sequences to remove PCR and sequencing errors. Alignment of CDR3 sequences to IMGT reference sequences was used to assign V, D and J gene segments. For a sequence to be retained, a match of at least six nucleotides to both a V gene segment and a J gene segment was required. A rearrangement was called productive if the CDR3 had no stop codons and remained in frame with V and J, and every other rearrangement was called non-productive. Following IMGT convention, CDR3 was defined as the stretch from the second conserved V-encoded cysteine to the conserved J-encoded phenylalanine. In an earlier analysis of approximately 590 of the donors, sequences lacking an unambiguous match to a single V gene segment were excluded. An earlier analysis of 587 of the donors classified V segments as functional when productive rearrangements were above 56.7% and as segregating when the standard deviation between donors was above 5%. A statistical classification framework was developed to diagnose cytomegalovirus status using the catalog of TCR beta chain sequences. A later analysis assigned V and J genes by comparing TCR nucleotide sequences with IMGT/GENE-DB human TR gene sequences. A later analysis assigned CDR3 sequences and most-parsimonious VDJ recombination scenarios with the TCRdist pipeline. In a later analysis, each TCR beta chain was defined by its CDR3 amino acid sequence together with its V-gene family, and reads lacking a unique V-gene family were excluded. A later analysis removed 592 highly shared, low-generation-probability nucleotide sequences to deal with suspected cross-contamination and a sequencing artifact. For each public chain, a later analysis derived a clonal expansion index from normalized ranks of inferred template counts within each repertoire. In a later analysis, generation probabilities were computed with a VDJ recombination model fitted to out-of-frame rearrangements, and the resulting probabilities were checked against IGoR. Hypergeometric tests were used in a later analysis to score TCR-TCR, TCR-HLA and TCR-CMV co-occurrence, with a repertoire-size bias correction applied to the TCR pairs. In a later analysis, false discovery rates were estimated by permuting HLA or CMV assignments 20 times. In a later analysis, co-occurring TCRs were grouped using DBSCAN, with TCRdist sequence similarity added in when clustering inside HLA-allele-positive subsets. Repertoires with fewer than 30,000 or more than 120,000 public chains were left out of co-occurrence clustering, as were four to six repertoires with anomalous nucleotide sharing. TCRdb retrieved this table from immuneACCESS and kept in-frame rearrangements only. Not all clones are present; in checked studies, unresolved V genes account for under half, and no reason is known for the remainder. V and J calls and clone size come straight from that table; D and trimming were deduced from the DNA. The sample table holds some 120,000 clones, of which more than 80% were seen once. The leading ten clones occupy more than 2.5% of the sample.

On this clone itself: Which antigen it targets is not known. Per-nucleotide qualities are absent, and no much larger clonotype sits a single base away.

The cysteine opens and the phenylalanine closes a CDR3 of 12 amino acids. Only the CDR3 portion is preserved as DNA: 36 bases, with reading frame beginning at the first base. The CDR1 and CDR2 encoded by the germline V gene are MNHNS and SASEGT. V was cut back by 5 bases and J by 6 bases, leaving a gap of 11 bases between them. Overall study outcomes, separate from this receptor: Sequencing depth was assumed to be roughly uniform across donors in the presence/absence analyses, though that assumption may not hold. A cluster of highly shared sequence variants was judged likely to be a technical artifact of the sequencing pipeline. Specific HLA alleles were associated with over 15,000 TCR beta sequences at a false discovery rate of 0.05 in a later analysis. A later analysis reported that several top co-occurrence clusters appeared linked to parvovirus B19, influenza, CMV and Epstein-Barr virus. In a later analysis, most CMV-associated TCR beta chains were found to appear HLA-restricted, with HLA associations seemingly driven largely by CMV exposure. In this cohort, only TCR beta chains were sequenced, and detectable features were limited by the absence of alpha or paired-chain data. HLA typing was unavailable for some donors at each locus, so association tests used only the typed subset. Strong co-occurrence of HLA alleles, especially DR and DQ, made assigning TCR associations to individual alleles difficult. In a later analysis, TCR association rates were found to vary across HLA loci, with the most associated TCRs seen for DRB1 alleles and the fewest for HLA-C alleles. A few of the identified cytomegalovirus-associated TCR beta chains were confirmed in vitro to be specific for cytomegalovirus antigens. Broadly in line with IMGT annotations, most TCR beta V segments showed up in productive rearrangements about 90% or about 30% of the time in an earlier analysis of around 550 of the donors. The authors suggested that the approach could potentially be generalized to other disease states and immunological phenotypes. Roughly 15 rarely observed V segments, including chromosome 9 orphons, were excluded from the earlier analysis of several hundred of the donors because counts were too low. Most TCR sequences were observed very rarely across donors, whereas some public TCRs were present in many individuals. A later genetic analysis associated a missense DCLRE1C variant with V-gene and J-gene trimming of TCR beta chains, and an independent cohort replicated the association. Some IMGT-functional V segments, including TRBV6-2 and TRBV6-3, could not be told apart with the 87-base-pair reads, so those segments were excluded. For the cohort, immune exposure information was limited to CMV serostatus. In a later genetic analysis, fewer N-insertions in productive TCRs were reported among donors in an Asian-associated ancestry cluster than the roughly 700-donor mean. The study listed approximately 150 TCR beta chains as associated with cytomegalovirus. Linkage disequilibrium might explain the correlated functional status among segregating V segments, but an unknown experimental factor could not be ruled out. A further reported finding was that TCR beta sequences accurately predicted the HLA-A and HLA-B alleles for most subjects in the first cohort. In both the original and validation cohorts, the classifier was reported to diagnose cytomegalovirus status with high specificity and sensitivity. A later analysis found that HLA-associated TCR beta chains were more clonally expanded and had lower generation probabilities than equally common non-associated chains.

The rearrangement joined TRBV6-1 to TRBJ2-7; the D region possibly corresponds to TRBD1 (5 bases align). This TCR derives from a male donor in good health and CMV-seronegative. Sequencing was done on a sample of PBMCs. The DNA is as follows: TGTGCCAGCAGTACAGGTTGGAGCGAGCAGTACTTC. It translates as CASSTGWSEQYF.